The present T cell receptor (beta chain) was sequenced within a study of siplizumab effects on memory and regulatory T cells. The ends lost 2 bases at V and 7 bases at J; junction bases unmatched: 6. The CDR3 totals 15 residues. Germline values: CDR1 SEHNR, CDR2 FQNEAQ (reference sequence). Regarding the study as a whole: Proliferating siplizumab-culture Tregs lacked confirmation of suppressive function. Sequences below about 10^-5 frequency were poorly captured, and few alloreactive clones mapped to unstimulated subsets.

TCR templates, about 100,000 per sample, were assayed. Using immunoSEQ multiplex PCR, the repertoire was profiled, and TCRdb retains in-frame clones only, with some absent. In the table there are some 110,000 clones, roughly 92% of which are singletons. Comment on this clone: Its antigen is currently unknown.

The genes are TRBV7-9 and TRBJ2-1; 9 positions agree with TRBD2. This receptor was obtained from a human donor in good health. The sample taken for sequencing was Tregs sorted from blood. The CDR3 bases are TGTGCCAGCAGCTTAAATAGCGGGAGCATAAATGAGCAGTTCTTC. Its translation: CASSLNSGSINEQFF. The full variable domain, with the rest looked up from reference TRBV7-9 and TRBJ2-1, is DTGVSQNPRHKITKRGQNVTFRCDPISEHNRLYWYRQTLGQGPEFLTYFQNEAQLEKSRLLSDRFSAERPKGSFSTLEIQRTEQGDSAMYLCASSLNSGSINEQFFGPGTRLTVL.